This T cell receptor beta chain originates from a study of T cell responses to AZD1222 COVID-19 vaccine. Study findings and constraints: AZD1222 recipients seropositive at baseline numbered only six. Vaccination with two AZD1222 doses was followed by a rise in Spike-specific TCR breadth and depth. White British donors predominated, females outnumbered males, and clonal diversity was possibly underestimated. The peak T cell response came first, and repertoires were sampled only after it.

Libraries were prepared by immunoSEQ multiplex PCR; TCRdb keeps only in-frame clonotypes and omits some of them. Counted here are about 110,000 clones, under 95% occurring once; the ten biggest clones make up less than 25%. This CDR3 region has 15 residues. Per germline, CDR1 MNHEY and CDR2 SVGAGI. J lost 2 bases, V lost 6 bases, and 7 bases had no gene match. As regards this clone: Its antigen is not known. The sample holds other DNA sequences that translate to the same CDR3.

The specimen comprised peripheral blood, sampled on day 0 of AZD1222 vaccination. The sequence was collected from an adult in good health. The chain couples TRBV6-5 to TRBJ2-3, with 8 bases that match TRBD1. CDR3 sequence (DNA): TGTGCCAGCAGACCTGGACAGGGACTCACAGATACGCAGTATTTT. Its translation: CASRPGQGLTDTQYF.